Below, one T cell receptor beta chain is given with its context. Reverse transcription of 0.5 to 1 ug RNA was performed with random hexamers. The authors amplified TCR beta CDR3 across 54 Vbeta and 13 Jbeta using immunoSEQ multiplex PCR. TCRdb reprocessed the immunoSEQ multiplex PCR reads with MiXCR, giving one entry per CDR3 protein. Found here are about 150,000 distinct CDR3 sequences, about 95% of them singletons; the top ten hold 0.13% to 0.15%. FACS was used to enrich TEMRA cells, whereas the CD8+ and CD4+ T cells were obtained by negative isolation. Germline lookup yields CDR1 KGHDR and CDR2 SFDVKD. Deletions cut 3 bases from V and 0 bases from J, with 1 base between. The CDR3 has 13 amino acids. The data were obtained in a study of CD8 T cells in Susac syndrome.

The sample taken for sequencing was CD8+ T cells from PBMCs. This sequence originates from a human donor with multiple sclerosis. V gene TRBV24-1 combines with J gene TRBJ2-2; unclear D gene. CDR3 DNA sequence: TGTGCCACCAGTGATCCGAACACCGGGGAGCTGTTTTTT. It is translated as CATSDPNTGELFF.